These 32 T cell receptor beta chains originate from one sample sequenced in a study of blood T cell repertoires in COVID-19 (dated by TCRdb to about 2020). The method was the immunoSEQ multiplex PCR assay. As stored in TCRdb, this immuneACCESS dataset retains in-frame rearrangements with V and J assigned. A fraction of the clones does not appear; measured against another copy, unresolved V genes explain less than half of the discrepancy, and the remainder lacks a known reason. The sample table lists a few hundred thousand clones, roughly four fifths of them with a count of one. The ten largest clones capture 3.4% of the sample. Sample: peripheral blood. These receptors were collected from a woman aged 18-30 years with acute or convalescent COVID-19.

The chain carries TRBV14 and TRBJ1-2; 7 positions match TRBD1. The CDR3 length is 18 residues. V lost 2 bases, J lost 9 bases, and 21 bases stayed unmatched. The germline gives CDR1 SGHDN, CDR2 FVKESK. CDR3 nucleotides: TGTGCCAGCAGCCAATATACCGGGACAGAATTTAACCTGGATCGCTACACCTTC. Its protein is CASSQYTGTEFNLDRYTF.

The chain employs TRBV28 and TRBJ2-7; TRBD2 aligns across 11 bases. Germline assignment: CDR1 MDHEN and CDR2 SYDVKM. The junction had 12 bases not matched to a gene; V was cut back by 1 base and J by 7 bases. The CDR3 extends over 17 amino acids. The CDR3 sequence: CASSLLTSGTPALEQYF. The CDR3 DNA reads TGTGCCAGCAGTTTATTGACTAGCGGGACCCCCGCCCTAGAGCAGTACTTC.

The rearrangement uses TRBV19 and TRBJ1-6, with a tentative D call TRBD1 (6 bases). The CDR3 is 14 residues long. The V gene's germline CDR1 is LNHDA and CDR2 SQIVND (reference sequence). V was shortened by 11 bases and J by 4 bases, with 15 bases between the two germline ends. The CDR3 DNA reads as TGTGCCTCCAGACAGGCATCATATAATTCACCCCTCCACTTT. This gives the protein CASRQASYNSPLHF.

V is TRBV10-3 and J is TRBJ1-2; 8 bases fit TRBD1. Germline values: CDR1 ENHRY, CDR2 SYGVKD. Germline trimming cut 6 bases from V and 4 bases from J; bases unmatched to any gene: 4. There are 13 residues in the CDR3. The CDR3: CAISQQGGYGYTF. In DNA form, the CDR3 reads TGTGCCATCAGCCAACAGGGGGGCTATGGCTACACCTTC.

The V gene is TRBV2, the J gene TRBJ1-2, with TRBD1 matching 10 bases. The CDR3 has 16 residues. CDR1 is SNHLY, CDR2 FYNNEI, per germline. The V gene end was trimmed by 6 bases and the J gene end by 2 bases; junction bases not matched to a gene: 9. CDR3 in amino acids: CASSESWTGGNYGYTF. CDR3 bases: TGTGCCAGCAGCGAGAGCTGGACAGGGGGAAACTATGGCTACACCTTC.

The genes are TRBV29-1 and TRBJ1-5, with D possibly being TRBD1 (5 bases). Trimming took 6 bases from V and 4 from J, leaving 19 bases between them. There are 15 residues in the CDR3. Looked up from germline, CDR1 is SQVTM and CDR2 is ANQGSEA. The CDR3 here is CSVAQGAGGNQPQHF. In DNA, the CDR3 is TGCAGCGTCGCCCAAGGGGCCGGGGGGAATCAGCCCCAGCATTTT.

The J gene is TRBJ2-1, the V gene TRBV29-1; 9 nucleotides line up with TRBD2. Looked up from germline, CDR1 is SQVTM and CDR2 is ANQGSEA. The CDR3 totals 14 residues. V lost 4 bases, J lost 10 bases, and 11 bases stayed unmatched. CDR3 in DNA: TGCAGCGTTGGGGTCCTAGCGGGGACTCGGGAGCAGTTCTTC. Amino acid sequence: CSVGVLAGTREQFF.

This chain uses TRBV6-2 or TRBV6-3 with TRBJ2-3; the D is unclear. The germline V and J ends were trimmed by 2 bases and 0 bases, with 15 bases remaining between them. Germline V CDR1 and CDR2: MNHEY, SVGEGT. This CDR3 region has 17 residues. This CDR3 reads CASSYPMRPPSTDTQYF. CDR3 nucleotide sequence: TGTGCCAGCAGTTACCCAATGAGGCCTCCTAGCACAGATACGCAGTATTTT.

The CDR3 protein is CASSGPAGESDTQYF. In nucleotides, the CDR3 is TGCGCCAGCAGTGGACCGGCCGGGGAGTCAGATACGCAGTATTTT. The rearrangement joins TRBV10-1 to TRBJ2-3, with D possibly being TRBD2 (5 bases). The CDR3 length is 15 residues. Looked up from germline, CDR1 is WNHNN and CDR2 is SYGVQD (reference sequence). V shed 4 bases and J shed 4 bases, with 15 bases lying between them.

The DNA of the CDR3 is TGTGCCAGCAGTTGGGGAGGGTCCTACAATGAGCAGTTCTTC. Residues: CASSWGGSYNEQFF. This rearrangement joins TRBV6-2 or TRBV6-3 to TRBJ2-1, with TRBD2 matching 7 bases. Germline values: CDR1 MNHEY, CDR2 SVGEGT. The CDR3 loop spans 14 amino acids. V shed 4 bases and J 1 base; nucleotides not matched to a gene: 1.

This chain connects TRBV11-2 to TRBJ2-2; 8 nucleotides align to TRBD2. The V and J ends lost 3 bases and 5 bases, in that order; junction bases with no gene match: 8. CDR1 and CDR2 (germline): SGHAT, FQNNGV. The CDR3 sequence is 16 residues long. The CDR3 nucleotides are TGTGCCAGCAGCTTGGTCCTAGCGGGTGCGACCGGGGAGCTGTTTTTT. Translation gives CASSLVLAGATGELFF.

The J gene is TRBJ1-2, the V gene TRBV14; TRBD1 might be the D (5 bases). CDR3 size: 13 residues. Germline V CDR1 and CDR2: SGHDN, FVKESK. The ends were cut back, 1 base at V and 4 bases at J, with 7 bases in the middle. The CDR3 protein is CASSQGQFYGYTF. In DNA, the CDR3 is TGTGCCAGCAGCCAAGGACAGTTCTATGGCTACACCTTC.

The chain combines TRBV5-1 with TRBJ2-1; 10 bases match TRBD2. Losses at the gene ends were 4 bases for V and 6 bases for J; bases not matched to a gene: 13. This CDR3 has 17 amino acids. Per the germline V gene, CDR1 is SGHRS and CDR2 is YFSETQ. CDR3 amino acids: CASSNLLAGGAINEQFF. The CDR3, as DNA: TGCGCCAGCAGCAACTTGTTAGCGGGAGGAGCAATCAATGAGCAGTTCTTC.

This clone has only a few counts. The chain employs TRBV6-2 or TRBV6-3 and TRBJ2-4; TRBD1 aligns across 7 bases. This CDR3 spans 17 amino acids. After removal of 2 bases from V and 0 bases from J, the junction contained 7 bases not matched to a gene. The germline V gene has CDR1 MNHEY and CDR2 SVGEGT. The CDR3 sequence: CASSYPSGQLAKNIQYF. The CDR3 coding sequence is TGTGCCAGCAGTTACCCTTCGGGACAGTTAGCCAAAAACATTCAGTACTTC.

The chain couples TRBV5-1 to TRBJ2-7, with 10 bases identical to TRBD2. V was pared by 2 bases and J by 7 bases, with 6 bases of the junction left unmatched. The length of the CDR3 is 14 residues. Germline V gene sequence: CDR1 SGHRS, CDR2 YFSETQ. This CDR3 reads CASSFLAGAREQYF. DNA for the CDR3: TGCGCCAGCAGCTTCCTAGCGGGAGCAAGGGAGCAGTACTTC.

The chain has TRBV6-2 or TRBV6-3 and TRBJ1-2; D may be TRBD1 (5 bases). The germline gives CDR1 MNHEY, CDR2 SVGEGT. Deletions cut 4 bases from V and 0 bases from J, with 9 bases between. The CDR3 consists of 14 residues. The CDR3 reads CASSSDTSNYGYTF. The CDR3 DNA sequence: TGTGCCAGCAGTTCGGACACTTCTAACTATGGCTACACCTTC.

The rearrangement joins TRBV29-1 to TRBJ2-7, with D possibly being TRBD2 (6 bases). Trimming removed 2 bases from V and 3 bases from J, with 8 bases in between. CDR1 and CDR2 from the germline V gene are SQVTM and ANQGSEA. The CDR3 is 12 amino acids. The chain's CDR3 is CSVEQGGYEQYF. The CDR3 DNA reads as TGCAGCGTTGAACAGGGAGGCTACGAGCAGTACTTC.

This sequence joins TRBV6-5 and TRBJ2-7; TRBD1 agrees at 10 bases. Germline values: CDR1 MNHEY, CDR2 SVGAGI. Trimming cost V 10 bases and J 7 bases; bases outside gene matches: 16. The CDR3 has 15 residues. This CDR3 is CATSYGGQGRREQYF. In nucleotides, the CDR3 is TGTGCCACCTCTTACGGGGGACAGGGGAGAAGGGAGCAGTACTTC.

The chain joins TRBV27 to TRBJ1-1, with D maybe TRBD1 (6 bases). CDR1 and CDR2 (germline): MNHEY, SMNVEV (reference sequence). The V end was cut by 0 bases, the J end by 3 bases, with 11 bases between. The CDR3 length is 15 residues. The DNA of the CDR3 is TGTGCCAGCAGTTTATCACAGGGCTGGGACACTGAAGCTTTCTTT. Its translation is CASSLSQGWDTEAFF.

The sample holds one count of this clone. The chain combines TRBV19 with TRBJ2-1; D is unclear. Between the trimmed V and J ends, which lost 1 base and 0 bases, there was a span of 10 bases. Germline loops: CDR1 LNHDA, CDR2 SQIVND (reference sequence). The CDR3 is made up of 16 amino acids. The CDR3 loop is CASSIGLLSSYNEQFF. CDR3 coding DNA: TGTGCCAGTAGTATAGGGTTACTAAGCTCCTACAATGAGCAGTTCTTC.

The rearrangement uses TRBV6-4 and TRBJ1-6; TRBD1 matches 7 bases. The CDR3 is 18 residues long. Germline assignment: CDR1 MRHNA and CDR2 SNTAGT. With V trimmed by 0 bases and J by 10 bases, 15 bases remained unmatched. The CDR3: CASSDSYAEGANDSPLHF. CDR3 nucleotide sequence: TGTGCCAGCAGTGACTCATACGCTGAGGGGGCGAACGACTCACCCCTCCACTTT.

This clone has a handful of counts. The chain combines TRBV19 with TRBJ1-2; 12 bases align to TRBD1. The CDR3 is 15 amino acids. Germline V gene data show CDR1 as LNHDA and CDR2 as SQIVND (reference sequence). With 4 bases clipped from V and 8 bases from J, the junction kept 8 bases outside the gene matches. CDR3 protein: CASSTVGTGGAGYTF. In nucleotides, the CDR3 is TGTGCCAGTAGTACTGTCGGGACAGGGGGCGCGGGCTACACCTTC.

This rearrangement joins TRBV4-1 to TRBJ1-1, with D maybe TRBD1 (5 bases). Germline-derived CDR1 and CDR2 are MGHRA and YSYEKL. Trimming removed 2 bases from V and 1 base from J, with 8 bases in between. This CDR3 contains 14 residues. As DNA, the CDR3 is TGCGCCAGCAGCCAACAGGGTCAGAACACTGAAGCTTTCTTT. Amino acids: CASSQQGQNTEAFF.

This clone has only one observation. The rearrangement uses TRBV10-1 and TRBJ2-3, with D possibly being TRBD2 (5 bases). From germline, CDR1 is WNHNN and CDR2 SYGVQD (reference sequence). This CDR3 is 16 amino acids long. Trimming removed 5 bases from V and 1 base from J, with 16 bases in between. Here the CDR3 DNA reads TGCGCCAGCAGTCCCGGGATCAGCGTACGCACAGATACGCAGTATTTT. Its protein product is CASSPGISVRTDTQYF.

The rearrangement links TRBV11-3 to TRBJ1-1; maybe TRBD1 (5 bases). The CDR3 is made up of 13 amino acids. Trimming took off 1 base at V and 4 bases at J, with 7 bases between the two ends. Looked up from germline, CDR1 is SGHNT and CDR2 is YENEEA. CDR3 nucleotides: TGTGCCAGCAGCTTAGTAAGGGGCACTGAAGCTTTCTTT. It specifies CASSLVRGTEAFF.

This clone was observed at least ten times. Other DNA sequences in this specimen translate into the identical CDR3. The V gene is TRBV2, the J gene TRBJ1-1, with TRBD1 identical over 8 bases. The V gene end was trimmed by 3 bases and the J gene end by 7 bases; junction bases not matched to a gene: 4. This CDR3 region has 13 residues. CDR1 is SNHLY and CDR2 is FYNNEI in the germline V gene. CDR3 in amino acids: CASSDGTGVEAFF. CDR3 DNA: TGTGCCAGCAGTGATGGGACAGGTGTTGAAGCTTTCTTT.

The chain carries TRBV28 and TRBJ1-4; D call uncertain. The CDR3 consists of 15 residues. V shed 5 bases and J shed 0 bases, with 10 bases lying between them. Germline V gene lookup returns CDR1 MDHEN and CDR2 SYDVKM. The chain's CDR3 is CASSGAGATNEKLFF. CDR3 bases: TGTGCCAGCAGTGGCGCCGGAGCAACTAATGAAAAACTGTTTTTT.

The chain is built from TRBV6-5 and TRBJ2-1; TRBD2 aligns across 12 bases. This CDR3 has 14 amino acids. The trim removed 10 bases at V and 7 bases at J, leaving 8 bases unmatched. CDR1 MNHEY and CDR2 SVGAGI come from the germline V gene. Written as DNA, the CDR3 is TGTGCCACCGAAAGACTAGCGGGGGCGAATGAGCAGTTCTTC. As protein: CATERLAGANEQFF.

This chain links TRBV30 with TRBJ1-6; D is perhaps TRBD1 (6 bases). V lost 2 bases and J lost 13, with 12 bases in between. This CDR3 spans 12 amino acids. Germline loops: CDR1 GTSNPN, CDR2 SVGIG (reference sequence). This chain's CDR3 is CAWSRTAGPLHF. The CDR3 nucleotides read TGTGCCTGGAGTAGGACAGCAGGGCCCCTCCACTTT.

This clone occurred many times. The chain employs TRBV7-2 and TRBJ1-1; the D is unclear. V dropped 3 bases and J dropped 7 bases, with 6 bases sitting between them. From germline, CDR1 is SGHTA and CDR2 FQGNSA. This CDR3 is built from 11 residues. CDR3 sequence: CASSFGLEAFF. The DNA for the CDR3 is TGTGCCAGCAGCTTCGGTCTTGAAGCTTTCTTT. The full variable domain, its missing parts supplied by reference TRBV7-2 and TRBJ1-1, is GAGVSQSPSNKVTEKGKDVELRCDPISGHTALYWYRQSLGQGLEFLIYFQGNSAPDKSGLPSDRFSAERTGGSVSTLTIQRTQQEDSAVYLCASSFGLEAFFGQGTRLTVV.

Only a few counts were recorded for this clone. The gene calls are TRBV12-3 or TRBV12-4 and TRBJ2-7; D not certain. CDR3 length: 11 residues. Trimming stripped 2 bases from V and 7 bases from J, with 6 bases between. CDR3 amino acids: CASSLRREQYF. The CDR3, as DNA: TGTGCCAGCAGTTTACGGCGGGAGCAGTACTTC.

The chain has TRBV29-1 and TRBJ1-2; D possibly corresponds to TRBD1 (6 bases). CDR3 length equals 12 residues. Germline lookup yields CDR1 SQVTM and CDR2 ANQGSEA. V was trimmed by 4 bases and J by 3 bases, leaving 9 bases between them. The CDR3 nucleotides read TGCAGCGTTGGGGACAACGACTATGGCTACACCTTC. Its protein product is CSVGDNDYGYTF.